Listed here is a single T cell receptor (beta chain). Which antigen it targets is not known. No much larger clone is present one base from it, and per-base qualities are unavailable. This entry is derived from a study of early T cells in non-severe SARS-CoV-2 infection (dated by TCRdb to the early 2020s). A note on the overall study: Because TCR sequencing was done on bulk RNA from unsorted whole blood, the alpha and beta chains could not be paired. General study outcomes and caveats: VDJdb matching was skewed toward anti-spike CD8 responses and likely underestimated virus-specific expansions by missing private and CD4 specificities.

A case-control design nested within a healthcare worker cohort in London, UK, was used, with weekly nasopharyngeal swab PCR tests and blood sampling performed. Between 23 and 31 March 2020, the week of the UK lockdown, healthcare workers were enrolled and then followed up weekly for as long as 16 weeks. The library was made by 5' RACE. Sequenced using a NextSeq 500. Unique molecular identifiers were attached to individual cDNA molecules in the TCR library protocol so that sequencing error and PCR bias could be corrected. Both TCR alpha and beta chains were sequenced, and tight co-correlation was observed between alpha and beta sequence abundances in each sample. The authors' pipeline ran thus. Decombinator V4 was used to annotate the V gene, J gene and CDR3 of the TCR sequences. Expanded TCRs were defined as changing significantly between any two time points under a Poisson model with p below 0.0001. TCR abundances were normalised to the total number of TCRs sequenced in each sample and reported as counts per million. TRAV1-2 paired with TRAJ12, TRAJ20 or TRAJ33 defined MAIT TCRs, while TRAV10 paired with TRAJ18 defined iNKT TCRs. VDJdb, accessed 1 November 2021, was searched for CMV, EBV and SARS-CoV-2 annotated TCRs, with TCRs annotated for multiple antigens excluded. TCRdb handled the public reads itself, with Q25 trimming in fastp and clone calling in MiXCR, and kept productive beta chains. Merged by CDR3 protein, the rows form single entries marked with the most common genes and DNA. Here the V and J calls rest on TCRdb's processing, not on the authors' analysis. The sample profile shows tens of thousands of distinct CDR3 sequences; 9% to 15% of them were found once. Around 4.3% of the sample is held by the ten biggest clonotypes.

V is cut back by 4 bases and J by 0 bases, with 7 bases in the junction unmatched. CDR1 SGHAT and CDR2 FQNNGV are derived from the germline V gene. Its CDR3 holds 17 amino acids, cysteine through phenylalanine. Only the CDR3 part of the read is kept: 51 bases, read in frame from the first base. What was sequenced was whole blood. The TCR was taken from an adult who was a healthcare worker with PCR-confirmed SARS-CoV-2 infection or an uninfected control (not recorded which). The chain couples TRBV11-2 to TRBJ2-1; 9 nucleotides in the junction match TRBD2. The DNA reads as follows: TGTGCCAGCAGCTCGGGACTAGCTTCGAGCTCCTACAATGAGCAGTTCTTC. This encodes CASSSGLASSSYNEQFF.